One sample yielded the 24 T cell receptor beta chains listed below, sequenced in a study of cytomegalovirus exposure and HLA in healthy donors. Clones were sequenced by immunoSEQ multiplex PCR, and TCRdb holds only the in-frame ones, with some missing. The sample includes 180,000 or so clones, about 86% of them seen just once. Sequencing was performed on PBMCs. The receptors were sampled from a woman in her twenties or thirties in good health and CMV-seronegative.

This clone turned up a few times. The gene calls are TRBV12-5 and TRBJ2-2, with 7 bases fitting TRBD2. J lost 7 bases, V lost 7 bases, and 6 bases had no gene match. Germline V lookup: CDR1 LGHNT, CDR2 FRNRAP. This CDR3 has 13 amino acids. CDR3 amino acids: CASVPERGGELFF. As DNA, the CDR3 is TGTGCTAGTGTTCCCGAGCGGGGCGGGGAGCTGTTTTTT.

The CDR3 protein is CAISELQGKTEAFF. The CDR3 nucleotides are TGTGCCATCAGCGAATTACAGGGGAAAACTGAAGCTTTCTTT. V usage is TRBV10-3 and J usage is TRBJ1-1, with 7 bases lining up with TRBD1. J lost 5 bases, V lost 6 bases, and 9 bases had no gene match. Germline V gene sequence: CDR1 ENHRY, CDR2 SYGVKD. This CDR3 is 14 amino acids long.

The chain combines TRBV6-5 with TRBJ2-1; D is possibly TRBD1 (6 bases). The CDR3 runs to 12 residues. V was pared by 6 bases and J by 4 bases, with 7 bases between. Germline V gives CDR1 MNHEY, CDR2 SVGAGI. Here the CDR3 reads CASRTGYNEQFF. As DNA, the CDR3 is TGTGCCAGCAGAACAGGGTACAATGAGCAGTTCTTC.

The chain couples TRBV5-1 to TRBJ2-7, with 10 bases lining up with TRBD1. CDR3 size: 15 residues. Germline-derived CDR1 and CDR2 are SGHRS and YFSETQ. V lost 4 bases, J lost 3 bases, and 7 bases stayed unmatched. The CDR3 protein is CASSAGQGGFYEQYF. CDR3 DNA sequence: TGCGCCAGCAGCGCCGGACAGGGGGGTTTCTACGAGCAGTACTTC.

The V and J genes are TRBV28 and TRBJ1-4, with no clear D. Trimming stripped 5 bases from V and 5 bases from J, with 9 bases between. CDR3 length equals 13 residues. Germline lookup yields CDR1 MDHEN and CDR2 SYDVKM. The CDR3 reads CASSQGLNEKLFF. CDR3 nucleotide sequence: TGTGCCAGCAGTCAAGGACTGAATGAAAAACTGTTTTTT. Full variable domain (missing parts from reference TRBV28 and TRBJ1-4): DVKVTQSSRYLVKRTGEKVFLECVQDMDHENMFWYRQDPGLGLRLIYFSYDVKMKEKGDIPEGYSVSREKKERFSLILESASTNQTSMYLCASSQGLNEKLFFGSGTQLSVL.

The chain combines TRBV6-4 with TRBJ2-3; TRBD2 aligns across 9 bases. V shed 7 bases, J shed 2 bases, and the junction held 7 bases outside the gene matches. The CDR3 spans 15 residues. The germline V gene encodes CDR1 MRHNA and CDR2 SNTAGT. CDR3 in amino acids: CASTESGGITDTQYF. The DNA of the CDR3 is TGTGCCAGCACAGAAAGCGGGGGGATCACAGATACGCAGTATTTT.

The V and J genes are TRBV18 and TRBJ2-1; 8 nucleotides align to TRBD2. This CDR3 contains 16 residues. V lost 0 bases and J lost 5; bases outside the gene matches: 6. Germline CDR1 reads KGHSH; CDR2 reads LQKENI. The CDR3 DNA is TGTGCCAGCTCACCACCGGAGCGGGGGAGCAACAATGAGCAGTTCTTC. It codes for CASSPPERGSNNEQFF.

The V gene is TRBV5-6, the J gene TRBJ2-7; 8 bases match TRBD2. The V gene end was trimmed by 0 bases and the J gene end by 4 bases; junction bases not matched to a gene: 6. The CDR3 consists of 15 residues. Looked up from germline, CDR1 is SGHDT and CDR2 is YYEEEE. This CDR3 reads CASSLGTSTLYEQYF. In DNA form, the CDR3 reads TGTGCCAGCAGCTTGGGGACTAGCACACTTTACGAGCAGTACTTC.

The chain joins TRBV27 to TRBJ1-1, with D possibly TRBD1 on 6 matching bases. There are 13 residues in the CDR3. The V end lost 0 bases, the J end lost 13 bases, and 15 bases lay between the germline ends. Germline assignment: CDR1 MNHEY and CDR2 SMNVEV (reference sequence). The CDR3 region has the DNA TGTGCCAGCAGTTTATCCCTCCCAGGGGAATTTTTCTTT. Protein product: CASSLSLPGEFFF.

The CDR3 here is CASSPVSVGAQIYGYTF. In DNA, the CDR3 is TGTGCCAGCTCACCGGTCTCTGTGGGGGCCCAGATCTATGGCTACACCTTC. The chain employs TRBV18 and TRBJ1-2; D might be TRBD1 (6 bases). The CDR3 has 17 amino acids. V was clipped by 3 bases and J by 4 bases, with 21 bases between them. Germline V lookup: CDR1 KGHSH, CDR2 LQKENI.

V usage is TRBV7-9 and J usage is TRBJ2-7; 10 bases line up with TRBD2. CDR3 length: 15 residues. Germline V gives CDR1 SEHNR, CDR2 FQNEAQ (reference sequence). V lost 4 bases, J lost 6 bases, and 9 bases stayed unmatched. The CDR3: CASSSPSGGRGEQYF. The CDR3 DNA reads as TGTGCCAGCAGCTCCCCTAGCGGGGGTAGAGGCGAGCAGTACTTC.

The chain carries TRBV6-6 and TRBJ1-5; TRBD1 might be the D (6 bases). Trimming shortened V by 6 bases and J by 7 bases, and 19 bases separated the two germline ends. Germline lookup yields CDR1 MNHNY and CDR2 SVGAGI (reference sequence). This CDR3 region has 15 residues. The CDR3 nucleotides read TGTGCCAGCAGGCCTCTCCAGGGGATTGGCCAGCCCCAGCATTTT. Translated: CASRPLQGIGQPQHF.

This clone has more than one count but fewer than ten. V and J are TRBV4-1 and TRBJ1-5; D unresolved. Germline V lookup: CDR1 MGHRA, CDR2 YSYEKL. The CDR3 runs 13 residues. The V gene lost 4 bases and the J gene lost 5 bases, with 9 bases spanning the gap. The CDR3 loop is CASSPSRDQPQHF. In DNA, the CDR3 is TGCGCCAGCAGCCCCTCGAGAGATCAGCCCCAGCATTTT.

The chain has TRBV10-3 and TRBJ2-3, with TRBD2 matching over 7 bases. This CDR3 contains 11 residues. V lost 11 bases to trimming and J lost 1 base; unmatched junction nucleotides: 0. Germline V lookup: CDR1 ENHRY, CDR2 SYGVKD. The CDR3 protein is CAGGGTDTQYF. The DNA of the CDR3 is TGTGCCGGGGGGGGCACAGATACGCAGTATTTT.

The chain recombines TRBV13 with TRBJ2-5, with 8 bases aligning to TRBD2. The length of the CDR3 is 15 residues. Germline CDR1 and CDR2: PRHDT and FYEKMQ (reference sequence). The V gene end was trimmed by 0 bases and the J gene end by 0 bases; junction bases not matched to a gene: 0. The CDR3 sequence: CASSLGRGDQETQYF. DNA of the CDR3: TGTGCCAGCAGCTTAGGGCGGGGGGACCAAGAGACCCAGTACTTC.

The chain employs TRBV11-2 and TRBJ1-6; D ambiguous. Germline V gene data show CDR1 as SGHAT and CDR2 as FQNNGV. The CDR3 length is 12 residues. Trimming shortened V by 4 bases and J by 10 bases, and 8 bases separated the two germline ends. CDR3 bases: TGTGCCAGCAGCTCAGGTCGATCACCCCTCCACTTT. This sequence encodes CASSSGRSPLHF.

In nucleotides, the CDR3 is TGTGCCAGCAGTACGGGGACAGGGGGTTGGACTGAAGCTTTCTTT. Residues: CASSTGTGGWTEAFF. The chain couples TRBV27 to TRBJ1-1, with 11 bases that match TRBD1. This CDR3 is 15 amino acids long. Germline values: CDR1 MNHEY, CDR2 SMNVEV (reference sequence). Trimming removed 5 bases from V and 5 bases from J; junction bases left unmatched: 7.

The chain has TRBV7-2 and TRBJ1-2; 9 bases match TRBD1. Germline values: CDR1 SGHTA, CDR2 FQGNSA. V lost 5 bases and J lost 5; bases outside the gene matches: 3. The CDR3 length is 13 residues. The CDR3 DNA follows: TGTGCCAGCAGCGCAGGGACAGGGTATGGCTACACCTTC. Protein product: CASSAGTGYGYTF.

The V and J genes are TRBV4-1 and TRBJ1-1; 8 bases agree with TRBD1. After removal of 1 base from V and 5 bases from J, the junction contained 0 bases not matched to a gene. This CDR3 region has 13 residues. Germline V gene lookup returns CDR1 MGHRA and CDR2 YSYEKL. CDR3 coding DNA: TGCGCCAGCAGCCAAGGACAGGGGACTGAAGCTTTCTTT. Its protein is CASSQGQGTEAFF.

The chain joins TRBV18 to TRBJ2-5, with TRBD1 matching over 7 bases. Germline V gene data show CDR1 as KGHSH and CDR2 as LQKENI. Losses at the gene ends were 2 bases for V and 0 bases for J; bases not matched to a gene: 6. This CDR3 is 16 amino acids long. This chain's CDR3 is CASSPWSGGYQETQYF. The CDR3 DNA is TGTGCCAGCTCACCATGGTCAGGGGGTTACCAAGAGACCCAGTACTTC.

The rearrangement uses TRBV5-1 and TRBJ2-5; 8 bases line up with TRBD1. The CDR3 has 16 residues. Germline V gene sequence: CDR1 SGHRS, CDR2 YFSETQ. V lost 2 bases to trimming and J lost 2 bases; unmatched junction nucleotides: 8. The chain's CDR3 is CASSFTRDRSQETQYF. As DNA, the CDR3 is TGCGCCAGCAGCTTTACCCGGGACAGGTCACAAGAGACCCAGTACTTC.

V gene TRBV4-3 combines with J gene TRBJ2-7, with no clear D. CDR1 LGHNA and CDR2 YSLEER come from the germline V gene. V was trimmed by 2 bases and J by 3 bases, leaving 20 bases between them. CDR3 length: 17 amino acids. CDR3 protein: CASSQPTKLKGYYEQYF. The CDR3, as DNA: TGCGCCAGCAGCCAACCTACTAAATTAAAAGGATACTACGAGCAGTACTTC.

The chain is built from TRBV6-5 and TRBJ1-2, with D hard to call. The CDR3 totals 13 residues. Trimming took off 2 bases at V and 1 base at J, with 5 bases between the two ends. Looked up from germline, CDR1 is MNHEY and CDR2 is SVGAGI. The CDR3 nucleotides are TGTGCCAGCAGTTACGGGCTTAACTATGGCTACACCTTC. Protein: CASSYGLNYGYTF.

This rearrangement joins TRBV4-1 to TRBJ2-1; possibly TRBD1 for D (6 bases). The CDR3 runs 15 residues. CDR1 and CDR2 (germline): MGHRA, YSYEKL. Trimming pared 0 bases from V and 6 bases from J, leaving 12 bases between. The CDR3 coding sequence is TGCGCCAGCAGCCAAGAAATGAGGGACACCAATGAGCAGTTCTTC. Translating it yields CASSQEMRDTNEQFF.